This entry lists 17 T cell receptor beta chains sequenced from one sample in a study of metastatic and nonmetastatic thyroid tumors. All patients were untreated before thyroid surgery. Via MiXCR, TCRdb re-called the PCR reads. The sample contains 20,000 to 25,000 clones, around 16% of which appear only once. Sequenced material: blood. The receptors were sampled from a female donor with papillary thyroid cancer or a benign thyroid nodule (not recorded which). Some clones in this sample may be carry-over from other donors' samples.

In its sample, this clone was seen many times. This sequence joins TRBV6-4 and TRBJ1-6; 8 bases are shared with TRBD1. Germline values: CDR1 MRHNA, CDR2 SNTAGT. The CDR3 loop spans 14 amino acids. Trimming at V came to 6 bases and at J to 9 bases, leaving 7 bases not matched to a gene. CDR3 DNA: TGTGCCAGCAGCCCGGGACAGGAAAGTTCACCCCTCCACTTT. It yields the protein CASSPGQESSPLHF.

This clone was counted ten times or more. The rearrangement uses TRBV9 and TRBJ2-7; D might be TRBD2 (6 bases). This CDR3 spans 13 amino acids. V was clipped by 4 bases and J by 2 bases, with 10 bases between them. The germline V gene encodes CDR1 SGDLS and CDR2 YYNGEE. The CDR3, as DNA: TGTGCCAGCAGCCCGGGGGTGGCCTACGAGCAGTACTTC. Translated, it gives CASSPGVAYEQYF.

This clone was found many times. The chain links TRBV20-1 to TRBJ1-5; the D gene is possibly TRBD1 (5 bases). The CDR3 spans 12 residues. Germline lookup yields CDR1 DFQATT and CDR2 SNEGSKA (reference sequence). Between the trimmed V and J ends, which lost 5 bases and 5 bases, there was a span of 10 bases. The DNA of the CDR3 is TGCAGTGCTCGGGACGGCGATCAGCCCCAGCATTTT. Protein product: CSARDGDQPQHF.

This clone has just one count. The conserved phenylalanine or tryptophan is not found at the CDR3 terminus, so this likely reflects a read error. V gene TRBV9 combines with J gene TRBJ2-6; the D is unclear. With 6 bases removed from V and 4 bases from J, the gap between germline ends came to 11 bases. The germline V gene encodes CDR1 SGDLS and CDR2 YYNGEE. The length of the CDR3 is 14 residues. The CDR3: CASNLTLGANVLTL. The CDR3 DNA reads as TGTGCCAGCAACCTGACCCTCGGGGCCAACGTCCTGACTCTC.

This clone was seen ten or more times. The chain combines TRBV5-1 with TRBJ2-7; possibly TRBD2 for D (5 bases). The V gene's germline CDR1 is SGHRS and CDR2 YFSETQ. V lost 0 bases and J lost 6, with 10 bases in between. The CDR3 is 13 residues long. CDR3 bases: TGCGCCAGCAGCTTGGTGGTCGGAGGCGAGCAGTACTTC. It translates to CASSLVVGGEQYF.

There are many counts of this clone. This may come from a read error, since a much larger clone is one base off. The chain combines TRBV27 with TRBJ2-7; D gene ambiguous. CDR3 size: 17 residues. The V gene's germline CDR1 is MNHEY and CDR2 SMNVEV (reference sequence). V was clipped by 0 bases and J by 6 bases, with 21 bases between them. The CDR3 sequence: CASSLSLVAPVKSEQYF. The CDR3 coding sequence is TGTGCCAGCAGTTTATCTTTGGTAGCCCCGGTGAAGTCCGAGCAGTACTTC.

In this sample, this clone turned up many times. The V gene is TRBV5-8, the J gene TRBJ2-3; weak D call: TRBD2 (6 bases). Germline CDR1 reads SGHTS; CDR2 reads YDEGEE. The CDR3 is made up of 15 amino acids. Trimming pared 7 bases from V and 1 base from J, leaving 16 bases between. This CDR3 is CASSRRGGGTDTQYF. The CDR3 DNA follows: TGTGCCAGCTCCCGGAGGGGCGGGGGCACAGATACGCAGTATTTT. The full variable domain, with the rest looked up from reference TRBV5-8 and TRBJ2-3, is EAGVTQSPTHLIKTRGQQATLRCSPISGHTSVYWYQQALGLGLQFLLWYDEGEERNRGNFPPRFSGRQFPNYSSELNVNALELEDSALYLCASSRRGGGTDTQYFGPGTRLTVL.

In this sample, this clone turned up many times. V gene TRBV7-3 combines with J gene TRBJ2-5, with 11 positions matching TRBD2. Trimming at V came to 4 bases and at J to 4 bases, leaving 5 bases not matched to a gene. CDR1 and CDR2 (germline): SGHTA, FQGTGA. CDR3 length: 15 residues. Written as DNA, the CDR3 is TGTGCCAGCAGCTCTGGACTAGCGGGTCGAGAGACCCAGTACTTC. Protein product: CASSSGLAGRETQYF.

Ten or more counts support this clone. One end of the junction does not line up with germline, which may come from a read error. This chain links TRBV10-3 with TRBJ2-5; D remains unclear. From germline, CDR1 is ENHRY and CDR2 SYGVKD. This CDR3 has 12 residues. CDR3 in amino acids: CAISENQKTRYF. The DNA for the CDR3 is TGTGCCATCAGTGAGAATCAGAAGACCCGGTACTTC.

The sample holds many counts of this clone. This chain links TRBV11-1 with TRBJ2-2, with 7 bases matching TRBD1. Germline assignment: CDR1 SGHAT and CDR2 FQDESV (reference sequence). After removal of 4 bases from V and 1 base from J, the junction contained 3 bases not matched to a gene. The CDR3 loop spans 15 amino acids. CDR3 nucleotide sequence: TGTGCCAGCAGCTCGAGACAGGGGAACACCGGGGAGCTGTTTTTT. Encoded protein: CASSSRQGNTGELFF. Full variable domain (missing parts from reference TRBV11-1 and TRBJ2-2): EAEVAQSPRYKITEKSQAVAFWCDPISGHATLYWYRQILGQGPELLVQFQDESVVDDSQLPKDRFSAERLKGVDSTLKIQPAELGDSAMYLCASSSRQGNTGELFFGEGSRLTVL.

This clone was seen many times. The rearrangement uses TRBV5-1 and TRBJ1-3; D is possibly TRBD1 (6 bases). This CDR3 has 16 residues. Trimming took off 0 bases at V and 2 bases at J, with 12 bases between the two ends. From germline, CDR1 is SGHRS and CDR2 YFSETQ. In nucleotides, the CDR3 is TGCGCCAGCAGCTTGGACGTGGGGGGCCCTGGAAACACCATATATTTT. Protein: CASSLDVGGPGNTIYF. Complete variable domain (other parts from reference TRBV5-1 and TRBJ1-3): KAGVTQTPRYLIKTRGQQVTLSCSPISGHRSVSWYQQTPGQGLQFLFEYFSETQRNKGNFPGRFSGRQFSNSRSEMNVSTLELGDSALYLCASSLDVGGPGNTIYFGEGSWLTVV.

This clone occurred many times. The rearrangement uses TRBV24-1 and TRBJ2-1, with TRBD1 matching 9 bases. Trimming cost V 2 bases and J 4 bases; bases outside gene matches: 8. Per the germline V gene, CDR1 is KGHDR and CDR2 is SFDVKD. The CDR3 runs to 17 residues. The CDR3 DNA is TGTGCCACCAGTGATTCCAAACAGGGGGCGCCTTACAATGAGCAGTTCTTC. Translated, it gives CATSDSKQGAPYNEQFF.

The rearrangement uses TRBV20-1 and TRBJ2-3; no firm D call. Trimming removed 2 bases at V and 4 bases at J, with 4 bases between. Germline V lookup: CDR1 DFQATT, CDR2 SNEGSKA (reference sequence). The CDR3 extends over 11 amino acids. CDR3 region: CSARYADTQYF. CDR3 nucleotides: TGCAGTGCTAGATATGCAGATACGCAGTATTTT.

This clone appeared many times. The J gene is TRBJ2-7, the V gene TRBV5-1; 10 bases fit TRBD1. V lost 0 bases, J lost 6 bases, and 3 bases stayed unmatched. Looked up from germline, CDR1 is SGHRS and CDR2 is YFSETQ. This CDR3 spans 14 amino acids. CDR3 nucleotides: TGCGCCAGCAGCTTGGGACAGGGGGCTTCCGAGCAGTACTTC. It codes for CASSLGQGASEQYF.

This clone was observed at least ten times. The V gene is TRBV4-1, the J gene TRBJ2-7; no clear D. The CDR3 length is 14 residues. The V gene's germline CDR1 is MGHRA and CDR2 YSYEKL. V dropped 0 bases and J dropped 2 bases, with 8 bases sitting between them. DNA for the CDR3: TGCGCCAGCAGCCAAGAGAAGTTCGCCTACGAGCAGTACTTC. Its protein is CASSQEKFAYEQYF.

This clone was detected a few times. One end of the junction is discordant with germline, which a read error may explain. V usage is TRBV7-3 and J usage is TRBJ2-3; 9 bases map to TRBD2. CDR3 length: 14 amino acids. In germline, CDR1 is SGHTA, CDR2 FQGTGA. In nucleotides, the CDR3 is TGTGCCAGCAGCGTAGCGGGGGTGGCAGATACTCAGTATTTT. Its protein is CASSVAGVADTQYF.

This clone was seen repeatedly, ten times or more. J is TRBJ2-7 and V is TRBV7-9; D possibly uses TRBD1 or TRBD2 (5 bases each). The V end lost 5 bases, the J end lost 0 bases, and 14 bases lay between the germline ends. The CDR3 consists of 15 residues. Per the germline V gene, CDR1 is SEHNR and CDR2 is FQNEAQ (reference sequence). The CDR3 sequence: CASSEPGRSSYEQYF. The CDR3 nucleotides read TGTGCCAGCAGCGAACCGGGACGGAGCTCCTACGAGCAGTACTTC.